This T cell receptor (beta chain) was captured in a study of graft-versus-host responses after intestinal transplantation. About the research overall: The transplants performed in recipients were multivisceral, liver-intestinal, or isolated intestinal. Following induction with anti-thymocyte globulin, all recipients were given tacrolimus and steroids for approximately 3 years.

For this clone: Its antigen is currently unknown.

Method: immunoSEQ multiplex PCR; TCRdb's copy keeps in-frame clones and lacks some. Of over 100,000 clones listed, approximately 92% are singletons. General study points: Present in recipient marrow, GvH clones included some that appeared first in ileum or blood. Elevated graft-versus-host to host-versus-graft clonal ratios in allografts were recorded for patients with graft-donor T cell macrochimerism.

V lost 0 bases, J lost 5 bases, and 11 bases lay in between. Per germline, CDR1 SQVTM and CDR2 ANQGSEA. This CDR3 is built from 14 residues. The source material was unstimulated CD4+ T cells sorted from spleen or lymph node cells, sampled before transplant. The V and J genes are TRBV29-1 and TRBJ2-1; perhaps TRBD2 as D (6 bases). This receptor was taken from a human donor who was the organ donor for an intestinal transplant. This CDR3 is CSVEDLAKDNEQFF. CDR3 coding DNA: TGCAGCGTTGAAGATCTAGCGAAGGACAATGAGCAGTTCTTC.